One and the same sample provided the 23 T cell receptor beta chains below, sequenced in a study of monozygotic twins with cystic fibrosis. Sequencing used immunoSEQ multiplex PCR; TCRdb keeps in-frame clones, though not all of them. The sample contains around 14,000 clones, roughly 98% of which appear only once. Material for sequencing was blood. The receptors come from a girl aged 2-9 years with cystic fibrosis.

The chain joins TRBV5-6 to TRBJ1-5; 7 bases agree with TRBD1. The junction had 5 bases not matched to a gene; V was cut back by 1 base and J by 4 bases. This CDR3 spans 15 amino acids. Germline V gene lookup returns CDR1 SGHDT and CDR2 YYEEEE. CDR3 sequence (DNA): TGTGCCAGCAGCTTGACAGGGGTGTCAAATCAGCCCCAGCATTTT. Translation gives CASSLTGVSNQPQHF.

This clone has more than one count but fewer than ten. The rearrangement links TRBV5-1 to TRBJ1-1; D is ambiguous. The CDR3 consists of 12 residues. CDR1 and CDR2 from the germline V gene are SGHRS and YFSETQ. V was trimmed by 0 bases and J by 7 bases, leaving 7 bases between them. CDR3 DNA sequence: TGCGCCAGCAGCTTGGAAGGCCTTGAAGCTTTCTTT. Residues: CASSLEGLEAFF.

CDR3 DNA: TGTGCCAGTAGGTCAGGACCACCCATGAACACTGAAGCTTTCTTT. Amino acids: CASRSGPPMNTEAFF. The chain links TRBV19 to TRBJ1-1; D gene ambiguous. The germline V and J ends were trimmed by 6 bases and 0 bases, with 14 bases remaining between them. Germline CDR1 LNHDA, CDR2 SQIVND (reference sequence). This CDR3 contains 15 residues.

In this sample, this clone turned up once. The rearrangement uses TRBV19 and TRBJ2-1, with D perhaps matching TRBD1 (5 bases). V lost 6 bases to trimming and J lost 5 bases, with 14 bases between them. The germline V gene encodes CDR1 LNHDA and CDR2 SQIVND (reference sequence). This CDR3 has 14 residues. The CDR3 DNA reads TGTGCCAGTAGCCACAGGCGAGCGAACAATGAGCAGTTCTTC. Translation: CASSHRRANNEQFF.

The chain is built from TRBV11-2 and TRBJ1-2; tentatively, D is TRBD1 (5 bases). Trimming stripped 1 base from V and 3 bases from J, with 9 bases between. The CDR3 covers 14 residues. CDR1 SGHAT and CDR2 FQNNGV come from the germline V gene. Here the CDR3 DNA reads TGTGCCAGCAGCTTAGGCGACAGTCACTATGGCTACACCTTC. This translates into CASSLGDSHYGYTF. Full variable domain (missing parts from reference TRBV11-2 and TRBJ1-2): EAGVAQSPRYKIIEKRQSVAFWCNPISGHATLYWYQQILGQGPKLLIQFQNNGVVDDSQLPKDRFSAERLKGVDSTLKIQPAKLEDSAVYLCASSLGDSHYGYTFGSGTRLTVV.

The V gene is TRBV5-6, the J gene TRBJ2-6, with 7 positions matching TRBD2. V lost 0 bases and J lost 0; bases outside the gene matches: 9. This CDR3 region has 19 residues. Germline V gives CDR1 SGHDT, CDR2 YYEEEE. The CDR3 coding sequence is TGTGCCAGCAGCTTGGGGGGAGCGGGGTTTAGCTCTGGGGCCAACGTCCTGACTTTC. The encoded protein is CASSLGGAGFSSGANVLTF. The full variable domain, completed using reference TRBV5-6 and TRBJ2-6, is DAGVTQSPTHLIKTRGQQVTLRCSPKSGHDTVSWYQQALGQGPQFIFQYYEEEERQRGNFPDRFSGHQFPNYSSELNVNALLLGDSALYLCASSLGGAGFSSGANVLTFGAGSRLTVL.

The chain joins TRBV19 to TRBJ1-1; no clear D. The CDR3 consists of 13 residues. The germline V gene encodes CDR1 LNHDA and CDR2 SQIVND (reference sequence). Trimming took off 8 bases at V and 3 bases at J, with 13 bases between the two ends. CDR3 residues: CASGAQVYTEAFF. The CDR3 region has the DNA TGTGCCAGTGGTGCTCAGGTTTACACTGAAGCTTTCTTT.

In the case of this clone: Other nucleotide sequences from this sample produce the same CDR3. The chain is built from TRBV5-4 and TRBJ1-1; unclear D gene. This CDR3 comprises 15 residues. Per germline, CDR1 SGHNT and CDR2 YYREEE (reference sequence). Trimming took 4 bases from V and 5 from J, leaving 18 bases between them. In DNA form, the CDR3 reads TGTGCCAGCAGCGCCCCGTCGGCGGGGAATACTGAAGCTTTCTTT. Translation: CASSAPSAGNTEAFF.

The V call is TRBV5-1, the J call TRBJ2-6; no firm D call. The CDR3 is 14 amino acids. Germline CDR1 is SGHRS and CDR2 is YFSETQ. V was cut by 2 bases and J by 4 bases, with 7 bases left in between. The CDR3 protein is CASSFGPGANVLTF. The CDR3 nucleotides are TGCGCCAGCAGCTTCGGTCCCGGGGCCAACGTCCTGACTTTC.

The chain combines TRBV20-1 with TRBJ1-1; no clear D gene. The CDR3 extends over 11 amino acids. Germline V gene sequence: CDR1 DFQATT, CDR2 SNEGSKA (reference sequence). With 2 bases removed from V and 9 bases from J, the gap between germline ends came to 10 bases. CDR3 bases: TGCAGTGCTAGAAGGCTTGGGAAAGCTTTCTTT. This gives the protein CSARRLGKAFF.

The chain has TRBV29-1 and TRBJ2-7, with 7 bases lining up with TRBD1. Germline loops: CDR1 SQVTM, CDR2 ANQGSEA. This CDR3 is built from 12 residues. J lost 6 bases, V lost 6 bases, and 8 bases had no gene match. In DNA form, the CDR3 reads TGCAGCGTGGAGACAGGGCGGGCCGAGCAGTACTTC. Encoded protein: CSVETGRAEQYF.

Remarks on this clone: Other DNA sequences in the sample encode the same CDR3. This chain joins TRBV7-2 and TRBJ2-1; D gene unclear. V lost 5 bases to trimming and J lost 1 base, with 9 bases between them. Germline V gene lookup returns CDR1 SGHTA and CDR2 FQGNSA. The CDR3 sequence is 14 residues long. Written as DNA, the CDR3 is TGTGCCAGCAGCCCATCGCGGTCCTACAATGAGCAGTTCTTC. This codes for CASSPSRSYNEQFF.

The rearrangement joins TRBV5-1 to TRBJ1-4; no definite D call. The V and J ends lost 2 bases and 8 bases respectively, with 4 bases between them. The length of the CDR3 is 11 residues. Germline CDR1 SGHRS, CDR2 YFSETQ. CDR3: CASSFGEKLFF. In DNA, the CDR3 is TGCGCCAGCAGCTTCGGGGAAAAACTGTTTTTT.

The CDR3 nucleotides are TGTGCCAGTAGCAGCGATTGGTCCACAGATACGCAGTATTTT. Translated: CASSSDWSTDTQYF. The chain has TRBV19 and TRBJ2-3, with D unclear. CDR3 size: 14 residues. Trimming shortened V by 6 bases and J by 2 bases, and 12 bases separated the two germline ends. Looked up from germline, CDR1 is LNHDA and CDR2 is SQIVND (reference sequence).

The chain joins TRBV5-4 to TRBJ2-5, with a weak D call TRBD1 (5 bases). This CDR3 has 15 residues. CDR1 is SGHNT, CDR2 YYREEE, per germline (reference sequence). Trimming took off 3 bases at V and 3 bases at J, with 15 bases between the two ends. The CDR3 reads CASSSQGLGEETQYF. CDR3 sequence (DNA): TGTGCCAGCAGCTCCCAGGGTTTAGGGGAAGAGACCCAGTACTTC. The variable domain in full, completed from reference TRBV5-4 and TRBJ2-5, reads ETGVTQSPTHLIKTRGQQVTLRCSSQSGHNTVSWYQQALGQGPQFIFQYYREEENGRGNFPPRFSGLQFPNYSSELNVNALELDDSALYLCASSSQGLGEETQYFGPGTRLLVL.

V is TRBV5-6 and J is TRBJ2-2; D remains ambiguous. Germline values: CDR1 SGHDT, CDR2 YYEEEE. Trimming took off 4 bases at V and 4 bases at J, with 11 bases between the two ends. The CDR3 is 14 amino acids. DNA of the CDR3: TGTGCCAGCAGCCTTTACCTACCCACCGGGGAGCTGTTTTTT. Its protein product is CASSLYLPTGELFF.

The CDR3 DNA reads TGTGCCAGCAGTGGATTAGCGGGAGGGCCCTATGAGCAGTTCTTC. It translates to CASSGLAGGPYEQFF. The rearrangement joins TRBV6-1 to TRBJ2-1; 11 nucleotides align to TRBD2. CDR1 MNHNS and CDR2 SASEGT come from the germline V gene. V dropped 4 bases and J dropped 8; count of bases not matched to a gene: 7. The CDR3 runs 15 residues.

Details on this clone: Its ends do not fully match the called genes, so a read error is possible. The chain carries TRBV6-1 and TRBJ1-3; the D is unclear. Germline CDR1 reads MNHNS; CDR2 reads SASEGT. This CDR3 spans 12 amino acids. CDR3 in DNA: TGTGCCAGCACAGCCGCCAGTAACACCATATACTTT. This gives the protein CASTAASNTIYF.

This clone appeared once. This chain connects TRBV19 to TRBJ1-5, with 9 positions matching TRBD1. J was trimmed by 4 bases and V by 5 bases; bases with no gene match: 6. Germline V gene data show CDR1 as LNHDA and CDR2 as SQIVND (reference sequence). This CDR3 contains 15 residues. The CDR3 protein is CASSPGTGRNQPQHF. For the CDR3, the DNA is TGTGCCAGTAGTCCTGGGACAGGGAGAAATCAGCCCCAGCATTTT. The full variable domain, completed using reference TRBV19 and TRBJ1-5, is DGGITQSPKYLFRKEGQNVTLSCEQNLNHDAMYWYRQDPGQGLRLIYYSQIVNDFQKGDIAEGYSVSREKKESFPLTVTSAQKNPTAFYLCASSPGTGRNQPQHFGDGTRLSIL.

This CDR3 reads CASSQGQTYEQYF. As DNA, the CDR3 is TGTGCCAGCAGTCAGGGACAGACCTACGAGCAGTACTTC. This chain joins TRBV2 and TRBJ2-7; 7 nucleotides match TRBD1. V was clipped by 5 bases and J by 2 bases; unmatched bases: 3. Looked up from germline, CDR1 is SNHLY and CDR2 is FYNNEI. This CDR3 has 13 residues.

V gene TRBV25-1 combines with J gene TRBJ2-7; D is unclear. The CDR3 totals 13 residues. CDR1 and CDR2 from the germline V gene are MGHDK and SYGVNS. The ends were cut back, 4 bases at V and 1 base at J, with 8 bases in the middle. CDR3: CASSVGGSYEQYF. DNA of the CDR3: TGTGCCAGCAGTGTGGGTGGGTCCTACGAGCAGTACTTC.

The chain is built from TRBV6-5 and TRBJ2-1; 14 nucleotides align to TRBD2. The germline gives CDR1 MNHEY, CDR2 SVGAGI. This CDR3 is built from 14 residues. Trimming at V came to 5 bases and at J to 15 bases, leaving 9 bases not matched to a gene. Here the CDR3 DNA reads TGTGCCAGCAGTCCCGGGACTAGCGGGAGATCAGGGTTCTTC. Translating gives CASSPGTSGRSGFF.

A single count supports this clone. This chain uses TRBV5-1 with TRBJ2-7; no reliable D call. Germline lookup yields CDR1 SGHRS and CDR2 YFSETQ. Trimming removed 4 bases at V and 0 bases at J, with 5 bases between. The CDR3 has 12 amino acids. As DNA, the CDR3 is TGCGCCAGCAGCAAAAGCTCCTACGAGCAGTACTTC. This translates into CASSKSSYEQYF.